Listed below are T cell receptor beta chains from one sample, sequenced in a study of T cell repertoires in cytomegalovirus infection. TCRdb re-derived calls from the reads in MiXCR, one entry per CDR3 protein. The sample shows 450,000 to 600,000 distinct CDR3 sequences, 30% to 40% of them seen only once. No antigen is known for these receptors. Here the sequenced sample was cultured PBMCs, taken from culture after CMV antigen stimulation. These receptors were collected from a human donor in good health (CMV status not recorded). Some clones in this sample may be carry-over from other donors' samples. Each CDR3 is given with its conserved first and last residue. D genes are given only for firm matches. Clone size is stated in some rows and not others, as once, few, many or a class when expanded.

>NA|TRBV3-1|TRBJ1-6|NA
TGTGCCAGCAGCCAAGATTTAGGGGGAAACCTCTTCTCACCCCTCCACTTT
CASSQDLGGNLFSPLHF
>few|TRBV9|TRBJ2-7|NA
TGTGCCAGCACGAGGGGTGCGCTGTCGGACGAGCAGTACTTC
CASTRGALSDEQYF
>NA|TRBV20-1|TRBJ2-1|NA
TGCAGTGCTAGAGATTGGACGGCAGGGAGCTCCTACAATGAGCAGTTCTTC
CSARDWTAGSSYNEQFF
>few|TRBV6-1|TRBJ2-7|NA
TGTGCCAGCAGTGCAGCGGGTTTAGCCTACGAGCAGTACTTC
CASSAAGLAYEQYF
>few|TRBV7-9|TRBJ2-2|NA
TGTGCCCCTCGGGGGCCAGAAGTTGACGGGGAGCTGTTTTTT
CAPRGPEVDGELFF
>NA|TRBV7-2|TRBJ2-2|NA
TGTGCCAGCAGCTTAGATAGCGCAGGGGTAGCCGGGGAGCTGTTTTTT
CASSLDSAGVAGELFF
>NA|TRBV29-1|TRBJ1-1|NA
TGCAGCGTTGAAGAGGCCCTGGAGGCTTTCTTT
CSVEEALEAFF
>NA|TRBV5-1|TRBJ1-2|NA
TGCGCCAGCAGCCTCAGGGACGTCACCTTC
CASSLRDVTF
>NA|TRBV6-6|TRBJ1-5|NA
TGTGCCAGCAGCAGGACCAACAATCAGCCCCAGCATTTT
CASSRTNNQPQHF
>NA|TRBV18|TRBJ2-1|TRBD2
TGTGCCAGCTCACCAATGAACGGTACTAGCGGGAGTGCGGGCTACAATGAGCAGTTCTTC
CASSPMNGTSGSAGYNEQFF
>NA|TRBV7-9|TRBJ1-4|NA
TGTGCCAGCAGCTTATTCCCGCGAAACAATGAAAAACTGTTTTTT
CASSLFPRNNEKLFF
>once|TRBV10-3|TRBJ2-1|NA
TGTGCCATCCAAGGGAGACTAGGGTACAATGAGCAGTTCTTC
CAIQGRLGYNEQFF
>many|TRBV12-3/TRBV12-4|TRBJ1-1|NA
TGTGCCAGCAGCCTAGACATACAGGGTGGCACTGAAGCTTTCTTT
CASSLDIQGGTEAFF
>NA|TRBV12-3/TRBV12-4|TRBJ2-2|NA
TGTGCCAGCAGTTATGCAGACACCGGGGAGCTGTTTTTT
CASSYADTGELFF
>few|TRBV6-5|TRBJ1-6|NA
TGTGCCAGCAGTTACTCTGGAGGGGTTAATTCACCCCTCCACTTT
CASSYSGGVNSPLHF
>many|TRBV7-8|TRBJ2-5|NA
TGTGCCAGCAGCTTAGCCCGCTCGAGGAACCAAGAGACCCAGTACTTC
CASSLARSRNQETQYF
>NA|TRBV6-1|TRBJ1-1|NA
TGTGCCAGCAGGCAGGGGACGGCGAACACTGAAGCTTTCTTT
CASRQGTANTEAFF
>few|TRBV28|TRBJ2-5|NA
TGTGCCAGCCTTATGGGGGGAGGAGAGACCCAGTACTTC
CASLMGGGETQYF
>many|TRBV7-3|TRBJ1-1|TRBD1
TGTGCCAGCAGCCGGACAGGGACGAACACTGAAGCTTTCTTT
CASSRTGTNTEAFF
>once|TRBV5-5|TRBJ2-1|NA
TGTGCCAGCAGCGCCCGGGAACAGGGAAAAGGCTCCTACAATGAGCAGTTCTTC
CASSAREQGKGSYNEQFF
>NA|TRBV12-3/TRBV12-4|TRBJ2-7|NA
TGTGCCAGCAGTAACCCCAGGGGTTCCTACGAGCAGTACTTC
CASSNPRGSYEQYF
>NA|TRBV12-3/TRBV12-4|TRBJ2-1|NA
TGTGCCAGCAGCCCCCCTCTGAGCGGGAATGAGCAGTTCTTC
CASSPPLSGNEQFF
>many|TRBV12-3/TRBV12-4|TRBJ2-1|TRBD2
TGTGCCAGCACCAAAAGACTAGCGGCCTCCTACAATGAGCAGTTCTTC
CASTKRLAASYNEQFF
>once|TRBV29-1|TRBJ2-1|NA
TGCAGCGCCAGTTCGGGGACAAAAAACAATGAGCAGTTCTTC
CSASSGTKNNEQFF
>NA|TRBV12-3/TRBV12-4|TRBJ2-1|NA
TGTGCCAGCAGTACCCCCCAGGGTCATGAGCAGTTCTTC
CASSTPQGHEQFF
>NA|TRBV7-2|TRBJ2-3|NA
TGTGCCAGCAGCTTAGCTAGGGGCGCAGATACGCAGTATTTT
CASSLARGADTQYF
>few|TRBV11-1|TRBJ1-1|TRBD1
TGTGCCAGCAGTCGAAGGGGACAGGGGGCCGCGAACACTGAAGCTTTCTTT
CASSRRGQGAANTEAFF
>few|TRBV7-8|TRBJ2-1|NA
TGTGCCAGCAGCTTGGTTAGGGACACCAATGAGCAGTTCTTC
CASSLVRDTNEQFF
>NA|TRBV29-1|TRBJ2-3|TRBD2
TGCAGCGTGATGACTAGCGGACGCACAGATACGCAGTATTTT
CSVMTSGRTDTQYF
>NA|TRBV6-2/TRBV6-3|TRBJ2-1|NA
TGTGCCACCACGGACCCCCTAGGCGATGAGCAGTTCTTC
CATTDPLGDEQFF
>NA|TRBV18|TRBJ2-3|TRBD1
TGTGCCAGCTCATGGACAGGGGAAGCAGATACGCAGTATTTT
CASSWTGEADTQYF
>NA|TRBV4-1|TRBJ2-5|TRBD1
TGCGCCAGCAGCCAAGATAATGCGGGACAGGGATGGACCCAGTACTTC
CASSQDNAGQGWTQYF
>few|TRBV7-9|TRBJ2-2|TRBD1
TGTGCCAGCAGCTCCCGCGGACAGGGAGGCACCGGGGAGCTGTTTTTT
CASSSRGQGGTGELFF
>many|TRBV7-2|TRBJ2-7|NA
TGTGCCAGCAGCTTAGCCAGGCCGACCTACGAGCAGTACTTC
CASSLARPTYEQYF
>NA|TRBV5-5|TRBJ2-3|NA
TGTGCCAGCAGCCTGGGGTGGCGGGGTTCCACAGATACGCAGTATTTT
CASSLGWRGSTDTQYF
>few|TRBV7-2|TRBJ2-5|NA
TGTGCCAGCAGCACCCAGGGGTTGTACCAAGAGACCCAGTACTTC
CASSTQGLYQETQYF
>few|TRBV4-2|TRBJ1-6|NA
TGTGCCAGCAGCCAAGATCTGGGGAATTCACCCCTCCACTTT
CASSQDLGNSPLHF
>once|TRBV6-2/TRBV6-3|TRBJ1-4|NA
TGTGCCAGGAGAAGGTTAACTAATGAAAAACTGTTTTTT
CARRRLTNEKLFF
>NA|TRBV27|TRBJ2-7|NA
TGTGCCAGCAGTTCCCGGACAGACTCCTACGAGCAGTACTTC
CASSSRTDSYEQYF
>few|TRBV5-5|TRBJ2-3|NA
TGTGCCAGCAGCTTCGCCCGAAACGACGACCCCGGGAGATACGATACGCAGTATTTT
CASSFARNDDPGRYDTQYF
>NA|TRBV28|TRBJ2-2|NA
TGTGCCAGCAGTCACACAGGGTACACCGGGGAGCTGTTTTTT
CASSHTGYTGELFF
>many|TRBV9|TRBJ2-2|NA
TGTGCCAGCAGCGTAGATCCCACCGGGGAGCTGTTTTTT
CASSVDPTGELFF
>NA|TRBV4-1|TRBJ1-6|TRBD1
TGCGCCAGCAGCCTCAGTCCCGGGACAGGGATGGGTTCACCCCTCCACTTT
CASSLSPGTGMGSPLHF
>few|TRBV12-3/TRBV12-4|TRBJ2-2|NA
TGTGCCAGCAGCCAGGGCCCCACCGGGGAGCTGTTTTTT
CASSQGPTGELFF
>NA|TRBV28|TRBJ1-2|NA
TGTGCCAGCAGGTCAGGCGGCGACTATGGCTACACCTTC
CASRSGGDYGYTF
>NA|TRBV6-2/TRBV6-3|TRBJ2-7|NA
TGTGCCAGCAGTTACGAGGCCTACGAGCAGTACTTC
CASSYEAYEQYF
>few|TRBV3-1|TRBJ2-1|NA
TGTGCCAGCAGCCAAAATGACGGCCTTCGGCAGTTCTTC
CASSQNDGLRQFF
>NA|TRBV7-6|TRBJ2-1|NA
TGTGCCAGCAGCCCTTCTTTCCCGAGCTCCTACAATGAGCAGTTCTTC
CASSPSFPSSYNEQFF
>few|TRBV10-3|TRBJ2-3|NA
TGTGCCATCAGTCCCCCGGGGAGAGGGAGCACAGATACGCAGTATTTT
CAISPPGRGSTDTQYF
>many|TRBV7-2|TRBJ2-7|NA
TGTGCCAGCAGCCGCACCCAGGGATGGTCCTACGAGCAGTACTTC
CASSRTQGWSYEQYF
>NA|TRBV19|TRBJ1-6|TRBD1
TGTGCCAGTAGTATACACGGACAGGGAGCTGATTCACCCCTCCACTTT
CASSIHGQGADSPLHF
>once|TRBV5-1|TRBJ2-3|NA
TGCGCCAGCAGCCCGGGTTTGCTCACAGATACGCAGTATTTT
CASSPGLLTDTQYF
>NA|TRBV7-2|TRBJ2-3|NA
TGTGCCAGCAGCGGTTTGGACACCCTCACAGATACGCAGTATTTT
CASSGLDTLTDTQYF
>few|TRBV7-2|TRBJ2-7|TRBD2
TGTGCCGGGGGGACTAGCGGAAACTCCTACGAGCAGTACTTC
CAGGTSGNSYEQYF
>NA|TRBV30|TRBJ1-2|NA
TGTGCCTGGAGTTTTAGCACGCTCAACGATGGCTACACCTTC
CAWSFSTLNDGYTF
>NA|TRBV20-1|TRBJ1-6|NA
TGCAGTGCCCGGAATCGTGGGGGTAGGGATTCACCCCTCCACTTT
CSARNRGGRDSPLHF
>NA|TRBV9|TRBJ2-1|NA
TGTGCCAGCAGCGTTTCGGGAGATTGGCGGATTGAGCAGTTCTTC
CASSVSGDWRIEQFF